This passage covers 28 T cell receptor beta chains from one sample sequenced in a study of beta chain features in type 1 diabetes (dated by TCRdb to the late 2010s). General findings and caveats noted by the study authors: In all four CD4+ subsets, TCRB CDR3 length was moderately but significantly shorter in type 1 diabetes patients.

Library preparation employed the immunoSEQ multiplex PCR assay. The High Capacity cDNA Reverse Transcription Kit was used to reverse transcribe all of the isolated RNA, meaning that expressed TCRB transcripts were what got sequenced. TCRdb took over this immuneACCESS table, retaining in-frame rearrangements with V and J assigned. Such tables are incomplete; in checked studies, under half of the missing clones stem from an unresolved V gene, and the remainder is unexplained. The sample records hundreds of thousands of clones, over 12% of which are singletons. Of the sample, approximately 0.042% falls within the top ten clones. Their cognate antigens are unknown. Material for sequencing was naive CD4+ T cells from blood. The intended sense of this specimen's cell subset or site label: true naive CD4+ T cells. These receptors originate from a young man with type 1 diabetes.

The chain joins TRBV14 to TRBJ1-1; 7 nucleotides agree with TRBD1. Germline CDR1 reads SGHDN; CDR2 reads FVKESK. V shed 2 bases, J shed 5 bases, and the junction held 8 bases outside the gene matches. The CDR3 sequence is 15 residues long. CDR3 amino acids: CASSQHRARGTEAFF. The CDR3, as DNA: TGTGCCAGCAGCCAACACAGGGCCAGGGGGACTGAAGCTTTCTTT.

A few counts support this clone. J is TRBJ2-3 and V is TRBV7-6; 16 positions match TRBD2. With V trimmed by 1 base and J by 4 bases, 8 bases remained unmatched. This CDR3 comprises 19 residues. CDR1 is SGHVS, CDR2 FNYEAQ, per germline. Here the CDR3 reads CASSLVPGLAGGPADTQYF. In nucleotides, the CDR3 is TGTGCCAGCAGCTTAGTCCCGGGACTAGCGGGAGGGCCGGCAGATACGCAGTATTTT.

The chain uses TRBV6-5 and TRBJ2-7, with TRBD1 matching over 8 bases. Germline V lookup: CDR1 MNHEY, CDR2 SVGAGI. This CDR3 has 15 amino acids. Trimming took 6 bases from V and 4 from J; bases not matched to a gene: 11. For the CDR3, the DNA is TGTGCCAGCAGCAATGGACAGGGAAGGGTATACGAGCAGTACTTC. Protein: CASSNGQGRVYEQYF.

This clone was counted between two and nine times. The chain carries TRBV29-1 and TRBJ1-2; 8 nucleotides align to TRBD1. With 7 bases clipped from V and 4 bases from J, the junction kept 8 bases outside the gene matches. In germline, CDR1 is SQVTM, CDR2 ANQGSEA. The CDR3 runs to 13 residues. The CDR3 DNA follows: TGCAGCGCCCTCGACGACAGGGGCTATGGCTACACCTTC. Residues: CSALDDRGYGYTF.

This clone was picked up a small number of times. V and J are TRBV2 and TRBJ2-2; 7 bases match TRBD2. The germline CDR1 and CDR2 sequences are SNHLY and FYNNEI. V lost 5 bases to trimming and J lost 6 bases; unmatched junction nucleotides: 6. This CDR3 is 14 amino acids long. The CDR3 region is CASSRAGEAGELFF. As DNA, the CDR3 is TGTGCCAGCAGTCGGGCGGGAGAAGCCGGGGAGCTGTTTTTT.

This clone was seen a few times. The J gene is TRBJ1-2, the V gene TRBV30; unclear D gene. Trimming removed 0 bases at V and 6 bases at J, with 8 bases between. Germline values: CDR1 GTSNPN, CDR2 SVGIG (reference sequence). This CDR3 region has 12 residues. This CDR3 reads CAWSVEVDGYTF. The CDR3 DNA sequence: TGTGCCTGGAGTGTTGAGGTGGATGGCTACACCTTC.

This clone was recorded a few times. This chain uses TRBV28 with TRBJ2-1, with 7 bases aligning to TRBD2. This CDR3 contains 14 residues. CDR1 is MDHEN, CDR2 SYDVKM, per germline. The V and J ends lost 2 bases and 3 bases, in that order; junction bases with no gene match: 1. The CDR3 nucleotides read TGTGCCAGCAGTTTACCGGGGGGCTACAATGAGCAGTTCTTC. Encoded protein: CASSLPGGYNEQFF.

This clone was detected only a few times. This chain joins TRBV5-1 and TRBJ2-5, with a possible D match to TRBD2 (6 bases). V lost 7 bases and J 5 bases, leaving 18 bases between the germline ends. CDR3 length: 14 residues. Germline V gene sequence: CDR1 SGHRS, CDR2 YFSETQ. CDR3 sequence (DNA): TGCGCCAGCGGGGAGGTTATCACTCGGGAGACCCAGTACTTC. Its protein product is CASGEVITRETQYF.

In its sample, this clone was seen a few times. The rearrangement links TRBV9 to TRBJ2-7; perhaps TRBD2 as D (5 bases). V was shortened by 0 bases and J by 4 bases, with 17 bases between the two germline ends. This CDR3 is built from 16 residues. Germline CDR1 is SGDLS and CDR2 is YYNGEE. CDR3 sequence: CASSVAASTGLYEQYF. The CDR3 DNA reads as TGTGCCAGCAGCGTAGCGGCTAGCACGGGCTTGTACGAGCAGTACTTC.

Only a few counts were recorded for this clone. The chain is built from TRBV10-3 and TRBJ2-7; D is ambiguous. This CDR3 is built from 12 residues. Germline CDR1 reads ENHRY; CDR2 reads SYGVKD. V gave up 7 bases and J gave up 0 bases, with 7 bases separating them. Here the CDR3 DNA reads TGTGCCATCAATAAAAGCTCCTACGAGCAGTACTTC. This gives the protein CAINKSSYEQYF.

This clone was seen a few times. The chain has TRBV4-1 and TRBJ2-7; 9 bases are a match to TRBD1. Germline CDR1 is MGHRA and CDR2 is YSYEKL. The junction had 10 bases not matched to a gene; V was cut back by 3 bases and J by 7 bases. The CDR3 totals 15 residues. The CDR3 here is CASSQPRTGVGEQYF. In DNA, the CDR3 is TGCGCCAGCAGCCAGCCGAGGACAGGGGTGGGGGAGCAGTACTTC.

The chain is built from TRBV7-2 and TRBJ2-1, with TRBD1 as a possible D gene (5 bases). V was pared by 1 base and J by 14 bases, with 9 bases between. From germline, CDR1 is SGHTA and CDR2 FQGNSA. The CDR3 length is 11 residues. Written as DNA, the CDR3 is TGTGCCAGCAGCTTAGAAGGGGTGGAGTTCTTC. The encoded protein is CASSLEGVEFF.

J is TRBJ2-5 and V is TRBV25-1; TRBD2 agrees at 13 bases. Germline-derived CDR1 and CDR2 are MGHDK and SYGVNS. This CDR3 contains 16 residues. Trimming removed 5 bases from V and 1 base from J; junction bases left unmatched: 4. DNA of the CDR3: TGTGCCAGCAGTCCCCGGACTAGCGGGGGCCAAGAGACCCAGTACTTC. As protein: CASSPRTSGGQETQYF.

The sample holds a few counts of this clone. This chain connects TRBV9 to TRBJ1-2, with D perhaps TRBD1 (6 bases). CDR1 and CDR2 (germline): SGDLS, YYNGEE. This CDR3 has 15 amino acids. The germline V and J ends were trimmed by 0 bases and 4 bases, with 13 bases remaining between them. DNA of the CDR3: TGTGCCAGCAGCGTAGTGCCAGGGGAGGCCTATGGCTACACCTTC. It is translated as CASSVVPGEAYGYTF.

The chain recombines TRBV7-9 with TRBJ2-7; 8 nucleotides align to TRBD1. V shed 2 bases, J shed 6 bases, and the junction held 6 bases outside the gene matches. The length of the CDR3 is 14 residues. The germline V gene encodes CDR1 SEHNR and CDR2 FQNEAQ (reference sequence). CDR3 region: CASSLSGQGREQYF. The CDR3, as DNA: TGTGCCAGCAGCTTAAGTGGACAGGGCCGCGAGCAGTACTTC.

This clone was observed a few times. The chain couples TRBV7-2 to TRBJ2-1; either TRBD1 or TRBD2 may fit D (7 bases each). V lost 2 bases to trimming and J lost 10 bases, with 18 bases between them. This CDR3 region has 15 residues. CDR1 is SGHTA and CDR2 is FQGNSA in the germline V gene. The CDR3 loop is CASSLNEGAGEEQFF. The CDR3 DNA reads as TGTGCCAGCAGCTTAAATGAGGGGGCGGGAGAAGAGCAGTTCTTC.

This rearrangement joins TRBV5-4 to TRBJ2-7; tentative D call: TRBD1 (5 bases). Trimming took 3 bases from V and 3 from J, leaving 10 bases between them. Germline V lookup: CDR1 SGHNT, CDR2 YYREEE (reference sequence). This CDR3 spans 13 amino acids. CDR3 region: CASSSDTHYEQYF. CDR3 DNA sequence: TGTGCCAGCAGCTCGGACACCCACTACGAGCAGTACTTC.

The CDR3 spells CASRDSNYGYTF. CDR3 sequence (DNA): TGTGCCAGCAGAGATTCTAACTATGGCTACACCTTC. The chain uses TRBV6-6 and TRBJ1-2; D gene unclear. With 6 bases removed from V and 0 bases from J, the gap between germline ends came to 5 bases. Germline lookup yields CDR1 MNHNY and CDR2 SVGAGI (reference sequence). This CDR3 has 12 amino acids.

As DNA, the CDR3 is TGCGCCAGCAGCTTGGCCGTAAGCGGAGATACGCAGTATTTT. This encodes CASSLAVSGDTQYF. The rearrangement uses TRBV5-1 and TRBJ2-3, with D maybe TRBD2 (5 bases). The V gene's germline CDR1 is SGHRS and CDR2 YFSETQ. V was clipped by 0 bases and J by 5 bases, with 10 bases between them. CDR3 length: 14 residues.

This chain joins TRBV30 and TRBJ2-7; no clear D gene. The CDR3 extends over 13 amino acids. Deletions cut 2 bases from V and 3 bases from J, with 11 bases between. Germline CDR1 is GTSNPN and CDR2 is SVGIG (reference sequence). This chain's CDR3 is CAWSRGRNYEQYF. In DNA form, the CDR3 reads TGTGCCTGGAGTCGAGGCAGGAACTACGAGCAGTACTTC.

Only a few counts were recorded for this clone. The J gene is TRBJ2-1, the V gene TRBV2, with 7 bases identical to TRBD2. Per the germline V gene, CDR1 is SNHLY and CDR2 is FYNNEI. This CDR3 region has 14 residues. The junction had 8 bases not matched to a gene; V was cut back by 10 bases and J by 2 bases. The CDR3 bases are TGTGCCACCTCGGGGGGAGGCACCTACAATGAGCAGTTCTTC. It codes for CATSGGGTYNEQFF.

Of note for this clone: This sample includes further DNA sequences coding for the same CDR3. This CDR3 is CSASESSYNEQFF. CDR3 nucleotides: TGCAGCGCTTCAGAGAGCTCCTACAATGAGCAGTTCTTC. The genes are TRBV29-1 and TRBJ2-1; D unclear. The V gene's germline CDR1 is SQVTM and CDR2 ANQGSEA. The CDR3 is 13 amino acids. V was clipped by 7 bases and J by 0 bases, with 10 bases between them.

V usage is TRBV14 and J usage is TRBJ2-4; possibly TRBD1 for D (6 bases). In germline, CDR1 is SGHDN, CDR2 FVKESK. The CDR3 is 15 residues long. Trimming removed 3 bases at V and 0 bases at J, with 9 bases between. The CDR3 region has the DNA TGTGCCAGCAGCCACGGACAGCTAGCCAAAAACATTCAGTACTTC. Protein sequence: CASSHGQLAKNIQYF. The complete variable domain, with remaining parts taken from reference TRBV14 and TRBJ2-4, reads EAGVTQFPSHSVIEKGQTVTLRCDPISGHDNLYWYRRVMGKEIKFLLHFVKESKQDESGMPNNRFLAERTGGTYSTLKVQPAELEDSGVYFCASSHGQLAKNIQYFGAGTRLSVL.

Points on this clone: Other DNA sequences in this specimen translate into the identical CDR3. This chain uses TRBV7-2 with TRBJ2-3, with TRBD2 matching 10 bases. J gave up 3 bases and V 3 bases, and 0 bases lay outside the gene matches. CDR1 is SGHTA, CDR2 FQGNSA, per germline. The CDR3 sequence is 14 residues long. The DNA for the CDR3 is TGTGCCAGCAGCTTGGGACTAGCGACAGATACGCAGTATTTT. As protein: CASSLGLATDTQYF.

About this clone: The same CDR3 arises from other DNA sequences in this sample as well. The V call is TRBV27, the J call TRBJ2-5; D is unresolved. Germline V gene lookup returns CDR1 MNHEY and CDR2 SMNVEV (reference sequence). V dropped 0 bases and J dropped 6 bases, with 8 bases sitting between them. The CDR3 is made up of 13 amino acids. CDR3: CASSLSIVQTQYF. The CDR3 nucleotides are TGTGCCAGCAGTTTATCCATAGTCCAGACCCAGTACTTC.

V usage is TRBV7-2 and J usage is TRBJ1-1, with 7 positions matching TRBD1. The germline V gene encodes CDR1 SGHTA and CDR2 FQGNSA. The CDR3 is made up of 15 amino acids. The V gene end was trimmed by 4 bases and the J gene end by 3 bases; junction bases not matched to a gene: 8. DNA for the CDR3: TGTGCCAGCAGCTCTAAGACAGGGAGGTACACTGAAGCTTTCTTT. Protein: CASSSKTGRYTEAFF.

This chain links TRBV28 with TRBJ1-5; no definite D call. This CDR3 is 14 amino acids long. V shed 5 bases and J shed 5 bases, with 13 bases lying between them. Germline V gene data show CDR1 as MDHEN and CDR2 as SYDVKM. The CDR3 coding sequence is TGTGCCAGCAGTGGGGAAGGGTGGGATCAGCCCCAGCATTTT. Translated, it gives CASSGEGWDQPQHF. Full variable domain (rest looked up from reference TRBV28 and TRBJ1-5): DVKVTQSSRYLVKRTGEKVFLECVQDMDHENMFWYRQDPGLGLRLIYFSYDVKMKEKGDIPEGYSVSREKKERFSLILESASTNQTSMYLCASSGEGWDQPQHFGDGTRLSIL.

The gene calls are TRBV6-5 and TRBJ1-1; possibly TRBD1 for D (5 bases). Germline V gene sequence: CDR1 MNHEY, CDR2 SVGAGI. This CDR3 comprises 13 residues. V was pared by 7 bases and J by 4 bases, with 13 bases between. CDR3 in DNA: TGTGCCAGCAACCCAAACGGGGGCACTGAAGCTTTCTTT. Its translation: CASNPNGGTEAFF.